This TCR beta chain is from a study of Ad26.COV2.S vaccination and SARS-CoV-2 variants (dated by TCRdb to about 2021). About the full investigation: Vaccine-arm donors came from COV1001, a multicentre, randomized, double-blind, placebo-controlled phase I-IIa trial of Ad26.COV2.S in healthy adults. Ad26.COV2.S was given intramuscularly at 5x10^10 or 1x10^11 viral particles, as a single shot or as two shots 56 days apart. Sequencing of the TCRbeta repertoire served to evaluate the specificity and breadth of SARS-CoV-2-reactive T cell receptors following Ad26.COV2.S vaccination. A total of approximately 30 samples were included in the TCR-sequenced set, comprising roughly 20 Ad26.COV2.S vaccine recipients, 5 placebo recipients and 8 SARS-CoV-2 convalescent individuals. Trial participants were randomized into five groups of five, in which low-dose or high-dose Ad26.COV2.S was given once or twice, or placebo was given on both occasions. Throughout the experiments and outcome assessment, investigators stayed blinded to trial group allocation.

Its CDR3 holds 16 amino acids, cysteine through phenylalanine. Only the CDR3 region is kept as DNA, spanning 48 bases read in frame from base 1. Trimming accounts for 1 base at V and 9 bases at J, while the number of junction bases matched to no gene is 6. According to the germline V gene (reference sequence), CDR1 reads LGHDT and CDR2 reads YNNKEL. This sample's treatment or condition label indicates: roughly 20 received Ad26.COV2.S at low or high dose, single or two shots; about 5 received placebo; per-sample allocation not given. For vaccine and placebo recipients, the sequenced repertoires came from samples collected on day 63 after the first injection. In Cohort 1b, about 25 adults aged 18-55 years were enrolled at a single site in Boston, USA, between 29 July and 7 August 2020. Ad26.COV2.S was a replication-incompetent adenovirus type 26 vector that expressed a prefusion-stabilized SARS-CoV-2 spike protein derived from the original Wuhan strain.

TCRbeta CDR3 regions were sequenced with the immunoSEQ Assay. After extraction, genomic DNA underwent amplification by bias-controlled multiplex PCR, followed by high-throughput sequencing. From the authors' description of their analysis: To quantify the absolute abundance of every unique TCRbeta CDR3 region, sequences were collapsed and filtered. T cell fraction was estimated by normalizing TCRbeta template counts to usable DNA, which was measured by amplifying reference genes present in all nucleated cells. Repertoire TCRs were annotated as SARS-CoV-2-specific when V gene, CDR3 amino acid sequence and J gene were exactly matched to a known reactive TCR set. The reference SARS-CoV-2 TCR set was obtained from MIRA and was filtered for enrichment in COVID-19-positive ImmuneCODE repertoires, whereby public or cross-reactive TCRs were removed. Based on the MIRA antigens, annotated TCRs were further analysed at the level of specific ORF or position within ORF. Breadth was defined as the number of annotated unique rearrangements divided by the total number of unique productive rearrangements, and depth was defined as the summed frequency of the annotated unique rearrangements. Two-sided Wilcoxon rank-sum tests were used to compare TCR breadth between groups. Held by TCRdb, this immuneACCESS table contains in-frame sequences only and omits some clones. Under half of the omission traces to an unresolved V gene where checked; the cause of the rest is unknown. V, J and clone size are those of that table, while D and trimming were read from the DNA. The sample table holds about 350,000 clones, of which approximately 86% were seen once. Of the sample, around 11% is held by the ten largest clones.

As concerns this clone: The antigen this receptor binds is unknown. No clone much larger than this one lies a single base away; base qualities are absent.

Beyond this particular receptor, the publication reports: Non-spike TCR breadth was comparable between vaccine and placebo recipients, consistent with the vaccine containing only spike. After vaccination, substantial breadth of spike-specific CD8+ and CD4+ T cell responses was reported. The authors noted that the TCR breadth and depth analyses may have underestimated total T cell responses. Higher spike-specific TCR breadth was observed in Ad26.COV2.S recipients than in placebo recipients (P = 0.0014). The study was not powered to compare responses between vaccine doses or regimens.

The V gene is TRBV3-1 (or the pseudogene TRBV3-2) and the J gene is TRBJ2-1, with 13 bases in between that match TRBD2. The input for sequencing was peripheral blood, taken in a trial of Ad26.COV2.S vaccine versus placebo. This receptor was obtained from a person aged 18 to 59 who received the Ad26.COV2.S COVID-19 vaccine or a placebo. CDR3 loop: CASSQGTSGRSVEQFF. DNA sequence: TGTGCCAGCAGCCAAGGGACTAGCGGGAGATCCGTTGAGCAGTTCTTC.